The 5 T cell receptor beta chains reported below all come from one sample, sequenced in a study of T cells after yellow fever vaccination. TCRdb ran MiXCR on the 5' RACE reads and lists one entry per CDR3 protein. The sample shows about 130,000 distinct CDR3 sequences, roughly 8.2% of them seen only once. The sequences come from CD8+ T cells sorted from PBMCs, collected on the day of the yellow fever booster vaccination. The receptors come from a man aged 18 to 29 who received the YFV17D yellow fever vaccine.

This clonotype was seen many times. V usage is TRBV5-5 and J usage is TRBJ2-4; D possibly corresponds to TRBD2 (6 bases). Per germline, CDR1 SGHKS and CDR2 YYEKEE (reference sequence). V shed 6 bases and J shed 2 bases, with 18 bases lying between them. The length of the CDR3 is 16 residues. The CDR3 sequence is CASTHTGVSTKNIQYF. Here the CDR3 DNA reads TGTGCCAGCACTCATACGGGGGTTTCGACCAAAAACATTCAGTACTTC.

This clonotype was observed a handful of times. This chain links TRBV4-1 with TRBJ2-1, with a tentative D call TRBD2 (7 bases). Germline CDR1 is MGHRA and CDR2 is YSYEKL. The CDR3 has 14 amino acids. Trimming took 1 base from V and 9 from J, leaving 13 bases between them. CDR3 DNA: TGCGCCAGCAGCCAAGCCCGGGGGGCCGCTGAGCAGTTCTTC. Its protein is CASSQARGAAEQFF.

This chain joins TRBV12-3 or TRBV12-4 and TRBJ2-7; 7 positions match TRBD2. V shed 3 bases, J shed 2 bases, and the junction held 13 bases outside the gene matches. The CDR3 has 17 amino acids. In DNA, the CDR3 is TGTGCCAGCAGTTTCGGAGGGTCCGGGAGGCTGACCTACGAGCAGTACTTC. This translates into CASSFGGSGRLTYEQYF.

The table lists this clonotype with a few counts. This chain connects TRBV4-3 to TRBJ2-7; 9 positions agree with TRBD1. The CDR3 has 15 residues. The V and J ends lost 3 bases and 3 bases, in that order; junction bases with no gene match: 6. CDR1 LGHNA and CDR2 YSLEER come from the germline V gene. CDR3 in DNA: TGCGCCAGCAGCCAGACCCGGGACAGGGACTACGAGCAGTACTTC. Amino acids: CASSQTRDRDYEQYF.

This clonotype was seen a handful of times. The chain joins TRBV19 to TRBJ2-7, with D perhaps TRBD1 (6 bases). The CDR3 has 9 residues. Trimming removed 9 bases from V and 10 bases from J, with 10 bases in between. Germline CDR1 LNHDA, CDR2 SQIVND (reference sequence). The CDR3 spells CARGDKQYV. The DNA for the CDR3 is TGTGCCAGGGGGGACAAACAGTACGTC.